This T cell receptor (beta chain) was recorded in a study of T-cell reconstitution after alpha-beta-depleted transplantation in children. After removal of 5 bases from V and 1 base from J, the junction contained 5 bases not matched to a gene. The CDR3 consists of 14 residues. Germline V gene lookup returns CDR1 LNHDA and CDR2 SQIVND (reference sequence). Using unique molecular identifiers, the investigators prepared the TCRbeta library. TCRdb itself ran the PCR reads through MiXCR, one entry per CDR3 protein. This table holds approximately 520,000 distinct CDR3 sequences, around 10% found once. This clonotype was seen a few times.

The chain combines TRBV19 with TRBJ2-7, with 7 bases fitting TRBD1. Sequenced material: PBMCs, mostly from graft donor cells, taken 180 days after TCRalphabeta/CD19-depleted stem cell transplant. The TCR comes from a female patient between 2 and 15 years old who had a stem cell transplant for aplastic anemia, so the T cells may come from the graft donor. CDR3: CASSDRDSSYEQYF. The CDR3 DNA reads TGTGCCAGTAGTGACAGGGATAGTTCCTACGAGCAGTACTTC.